The entry below describes one T cell receptor beta chain. Trimming cost V 7 bases and J 5 bases; bases outside gene matches: 10. This CDR3 spans 14 amino acids. In germline, CDR1 is SQVTM, CDR2 ANQGSEA. Using immunoSEQ multiplex PCR, the repertoire was profiled, and TCRdb retains in-frame clones only, with some absent. Of 100,000 or so clones in the sample, approximately 90% are singletons; the top ten hold around 1.2%. This sample was taken from a study of T cell changes during pregnancy in multiple sclerosis. This receptor was obtained from a female donor with multiple sclerosis, enrolled in a pregnancy study. The rearrangement joins TRBV29-1 to TRBJ2-1; 8 bases line up with TRBD1. This specimen consisted of peripheral blood, obtained in the second trimester of pregnancy. The CDR3 DNA reads as TGCAGCGCATCAGGGGGCAGGGCCCACAATGAGCAGTTCTTC. Amino acids: CSASGGRAHNEQFF.